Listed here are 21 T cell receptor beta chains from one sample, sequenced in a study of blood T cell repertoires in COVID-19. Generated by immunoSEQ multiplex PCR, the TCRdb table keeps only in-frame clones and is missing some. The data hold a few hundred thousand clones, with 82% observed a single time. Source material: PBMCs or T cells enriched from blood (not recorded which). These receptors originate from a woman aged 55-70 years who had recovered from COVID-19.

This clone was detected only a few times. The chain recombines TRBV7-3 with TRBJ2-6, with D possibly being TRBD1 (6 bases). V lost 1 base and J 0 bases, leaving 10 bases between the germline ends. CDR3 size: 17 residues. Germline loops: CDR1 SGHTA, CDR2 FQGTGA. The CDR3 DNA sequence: TGTGCCAGCAGCTTAAGAGGACAGACCTCTGGGGCCAACGTCCTGACTTTC. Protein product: CASSLRGQTSGANVLTF.

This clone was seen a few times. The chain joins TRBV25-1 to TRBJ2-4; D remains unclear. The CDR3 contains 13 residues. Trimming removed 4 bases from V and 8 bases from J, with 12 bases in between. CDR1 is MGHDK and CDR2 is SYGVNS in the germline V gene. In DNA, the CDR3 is TGTGCCAGCAGTGTGCCGCCGGCGGACATTCAGTACTTC. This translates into CASSVPPADIQYF.

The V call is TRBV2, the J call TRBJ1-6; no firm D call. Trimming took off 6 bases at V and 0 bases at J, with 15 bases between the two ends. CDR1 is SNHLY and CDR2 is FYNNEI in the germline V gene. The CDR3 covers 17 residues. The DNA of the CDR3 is TGTGCCAGCAGACGCTCAGGCCCGAGCTCCTATAATTCACCCCTCCACTTT. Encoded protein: CASRRSGPSSYNSPLHF.

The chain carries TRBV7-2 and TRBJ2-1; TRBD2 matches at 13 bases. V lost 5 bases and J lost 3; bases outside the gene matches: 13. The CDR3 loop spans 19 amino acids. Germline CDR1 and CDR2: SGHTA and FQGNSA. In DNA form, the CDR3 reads TGTGCCAGCAGCCCCCGCGGGACTAGCGGGATTCCCTTCTACAATGAGCAGTTCTTC. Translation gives CASSPRGTSGIPFYNEQFF.

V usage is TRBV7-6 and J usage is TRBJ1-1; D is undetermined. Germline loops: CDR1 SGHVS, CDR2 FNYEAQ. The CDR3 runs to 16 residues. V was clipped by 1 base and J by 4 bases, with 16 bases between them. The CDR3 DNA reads TGTGCCAGCAGCTTAGACAGCCCGGGGATTGGCACTGAAGCTTTCTTT. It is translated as CASSLDSPGIGTEAFF.

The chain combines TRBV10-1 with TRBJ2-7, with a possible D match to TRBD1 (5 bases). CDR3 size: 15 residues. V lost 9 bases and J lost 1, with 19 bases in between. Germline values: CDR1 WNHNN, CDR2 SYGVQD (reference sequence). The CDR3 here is CARLKGWGSSYEQYF. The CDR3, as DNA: TGCGCCAGACTTAAGGGGTGGGGAAGTTCCTACGAGCAGTACTTC.

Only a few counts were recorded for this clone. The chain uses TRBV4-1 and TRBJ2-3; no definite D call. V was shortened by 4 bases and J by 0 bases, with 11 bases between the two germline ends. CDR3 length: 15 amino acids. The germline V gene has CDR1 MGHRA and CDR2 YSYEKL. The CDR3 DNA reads TGCGCCAGCAGCCTATACCGGAGTAGCACAGATACGCAGTATTTT. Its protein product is CASSLYRSSTDTQYF.

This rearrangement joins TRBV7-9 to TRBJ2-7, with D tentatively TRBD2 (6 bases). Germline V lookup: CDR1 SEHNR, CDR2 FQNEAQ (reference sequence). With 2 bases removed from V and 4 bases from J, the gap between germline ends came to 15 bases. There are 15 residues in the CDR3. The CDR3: CASSLWDSGGYEQYF. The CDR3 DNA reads TGTGCCAGCAGCTTATGGGATTCAGGAGGGTACGAGCAGTACTTC.

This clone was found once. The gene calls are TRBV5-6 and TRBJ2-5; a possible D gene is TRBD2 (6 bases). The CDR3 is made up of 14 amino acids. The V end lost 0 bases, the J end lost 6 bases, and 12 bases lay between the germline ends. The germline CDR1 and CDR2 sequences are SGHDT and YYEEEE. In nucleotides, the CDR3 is TGTGCCAGCAGCTTGGGGGCAGGGAGGCAGACCCAGTACTTC. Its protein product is CASSLGAGRQTQYF.

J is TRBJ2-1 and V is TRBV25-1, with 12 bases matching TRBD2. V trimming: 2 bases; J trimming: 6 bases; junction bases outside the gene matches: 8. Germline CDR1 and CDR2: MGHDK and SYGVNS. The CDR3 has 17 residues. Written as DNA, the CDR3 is TGTGCCAGCAGTGAAAGCCGGGCTAGCGGGAGGGGCAATGAGCAGTTCTTC. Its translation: CASSESRASGRGNEQFF.

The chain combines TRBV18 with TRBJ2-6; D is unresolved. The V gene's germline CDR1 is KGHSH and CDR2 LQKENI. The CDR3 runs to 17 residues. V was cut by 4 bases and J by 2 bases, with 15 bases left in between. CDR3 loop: CASSLETPSTGANVLTF. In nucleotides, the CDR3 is TGTGCCAGCTCACTCGAAACTCCGAGTACTGGGGCCAACGTCCTGACTTTC.

The CDR3 here is CASSLNGPFSYNEQFF. The CDR3 coding sequence is TGCGCCAGCAGCTTGAATGGGCCCTTCTCCTACAATGAGCAGTTCTTC. This rearrangement joins TRBV5-1 to TRBJ2-1, with no clear D. Germline V CDR1 and CDR2: SGHRS, YFSETQ. V was pared by 1 base and J by 0 bases, with 11 bases between. The CDR3 loop spans 16 amino acids.

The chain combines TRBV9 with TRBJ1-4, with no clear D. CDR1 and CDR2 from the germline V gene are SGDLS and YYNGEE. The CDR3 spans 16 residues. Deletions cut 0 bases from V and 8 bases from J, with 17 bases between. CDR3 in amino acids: CASSVGSGALREKLFF. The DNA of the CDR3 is TGTGCCAGCAGCGTAGGGAGTGGAGCCCTCCGGGAAAAACTGTTTTTT.

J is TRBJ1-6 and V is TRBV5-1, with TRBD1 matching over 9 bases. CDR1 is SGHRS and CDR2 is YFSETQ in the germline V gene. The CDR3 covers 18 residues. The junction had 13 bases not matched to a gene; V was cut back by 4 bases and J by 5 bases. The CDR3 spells CASSQSLSGTGNNSPLHF. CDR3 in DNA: TGCGCCAGCAGCCAGTCCCTTTCCGGGACAGGGAATAATTCACCCCTCCACTTT.

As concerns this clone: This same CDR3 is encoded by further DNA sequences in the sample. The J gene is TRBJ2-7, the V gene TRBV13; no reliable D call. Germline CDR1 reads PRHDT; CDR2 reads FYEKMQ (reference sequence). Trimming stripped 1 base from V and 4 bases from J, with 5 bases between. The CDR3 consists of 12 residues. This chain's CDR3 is CASSLDRYEQYF. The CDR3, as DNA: TGTGCCAGCAGCTTAGATCGTTACGAGCAGTACTTC.

CDR3 amino acids: CASSLMGSSYNEQFF. DNA for the CDR3: TGTGCCAGCAGCTTGATGGGGAGCTCCTACAATGAGCAGTTCTTC. The chain links TRBV11-2 to TRBJ2-1; perhaps TRBD2 as D (5 bases). Germline CDR1 SGHAT, CDR2 FQNNGV. V was cut by 3 bases and J by 0 bases, with 9 bases left in between. The CDR3 is 15 amino acids.

The CDR3 reads CSVIAQGKGEKLFF. The CDR3 DNA reads as TGCAGCGTAATAGCCCAGGGCAAGGGTGAAAAACTGTTTTTT. This chain links TRBV29-1 with TRBJ1-4; D is perhaps TRBD1 (5 bases). The CDR3 is 14 amino acids. Germline CDR1 and CDR2: SQVTM and ANQGSEA. The V gene lost 6 bases and the J gene lost 7 bases, with 18 bases spanning the gap.

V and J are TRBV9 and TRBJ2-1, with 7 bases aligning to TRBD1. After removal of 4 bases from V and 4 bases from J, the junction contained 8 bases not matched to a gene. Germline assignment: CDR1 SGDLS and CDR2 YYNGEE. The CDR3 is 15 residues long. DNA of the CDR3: TGTGCCAGCAGCCCACGACAGGGTGGATACAATGAGCAGTTCTTC. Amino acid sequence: CASSPRQGGYNEQFF.

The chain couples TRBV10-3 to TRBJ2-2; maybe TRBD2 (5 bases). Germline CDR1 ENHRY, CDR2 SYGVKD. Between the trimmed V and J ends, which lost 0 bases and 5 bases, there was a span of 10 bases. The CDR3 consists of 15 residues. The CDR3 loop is CAISESDWVTGELFF. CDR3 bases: TGTGCCATCAGTGAGTCGGACTGGGTTACCGGGGAGCTGTTTTTT.

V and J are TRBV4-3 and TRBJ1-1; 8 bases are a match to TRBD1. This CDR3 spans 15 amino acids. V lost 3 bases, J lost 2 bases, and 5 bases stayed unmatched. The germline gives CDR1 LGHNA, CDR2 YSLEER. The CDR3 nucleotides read TGCGCCAGCAGCCAGATCACAGGGGGTAACACTGAAGCTTTCTTT. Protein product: CASSQITGGNTEAFF.

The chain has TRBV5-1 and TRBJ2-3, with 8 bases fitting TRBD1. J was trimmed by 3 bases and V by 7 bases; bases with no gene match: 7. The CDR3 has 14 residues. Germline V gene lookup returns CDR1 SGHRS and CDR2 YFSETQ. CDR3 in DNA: TGCGCCAGCGGACAGGGAATCGAGACAGATACGCAGTATTTT. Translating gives CASGQGIETDTQYF.